The sequence of this TCR beta chain was determined in a study of cytomegalovirus exposure and HLA in healthy donors. Study observations and caveats: Using a false discovery rate of 0.05, a later analysis showed that some 16,000 TCR beta sequences were associated with HLA alleles. Some highly shared sequence variants likely arose as a pipeline artifact. Three chains linked to CMV were shown in vitro to be specific for CMV antigens.

The PCR ran on 60 Vbeta and 13 Jbeta primers. Here immunoSEQ multiplex PCR was the method, and the copy in TCRdb shows in-frame clones only, minus some. The sample lists 100,000 to 150,000 clones, 65% to 75% occurring once. This clone showed up just a few times. Its antigen is not identified. This CDR3 is 14 amino acids long. The trim removed 2 bases at V and 5 bases at J, leaving 4 bases unmatched. Germline V gene sequence: CDR1 SEHNR, CDR2 FQNEAQ (reference sequence). The rearrangement links TRBV7-9 to TRBJ2-5; TRBD2 matches 8 bases. The sequencing input was PBMCs. This clonotype originated in a woman aged 45-59 years in good health and CMV-seropositive. The CDR3: CASSLSGGAETQYF. For the CDR3, the DNA is TGTGCCAGCAGCTTATCGGGGGGGGCGGAGACCCAGTACTTC.